This TCR beta chain derives from a study of shared clonotypes between healthy human individuals. As for the study in general: Used for every donor were three CD4 naive, three CD4 memory, two CD8 naive and one CD8 memory plate.

This CDR3 region has 15 residues. The germline gives CDR1 MNHEY, CDR2 SVGAGI. J gave up 7 bases and V 7 bases, and 9 bases lay outside the gene matches. Researchers divided each subset's genomic DNA evenly across several immunoSEQ plates. Method: immunoSEQ multiplex PCR; TCRdb's copy keeps in-frame clones and lacks some. The data hold about 2,100,000 clones, with about 92% observed a single time. Of note for this clone: The antigen is unknown.

Study results and caveats: Compared with memory subsets, naive subsets generally had larger estimated richness.

Naive CD8 cells lacked CD45RO, underwent positive selection for CCR7 and left out terminally differentiated effector memory CD45RA+ cells. This chain uses TRBV6-5 with TRBJ1-4; 10 nucleotides match TRBD1. The clonotype was recovered from a young man in good health. Some clones in this sample may be carry-over from other donors' samples. The sample taken for sequencing was naive CD8+ T cells from PBMCs. CDR3 nucleotides: TGTGCCAGCACCCTGACAGGGGGCCGGTTTGAAAAACTGTTTTTT. It translates to CASTLTGGRFEKLFF.